Listed below are T cell receptor beta chains from one sample, sequenced in a study of beta chain features in type 1 diabetes. The data were produced by immunoSEQ multiplex PCR, yet TCRdb's version contains in-frame clones alone and is incomplete. Of more than 150,000 clones listed, 8.5% to 10% are singletons. Sequencing input: central memory CD4+ T cells from blood. These receptors were obtained from a woman in her 30s with type 1 diabetes. Each CDR3 is given with its conserved first and last residue. Each record gives: D gene, CDR3 length, V gene, J gene, clone size, CDR3 protein, CDR3 DNA. A D gene is named only where the DNA matches it firmly. Clone sizes are given selectively: once, few, many, or a class where the clone is expanded.

d_call: TRBD1; cdr3_length: 14; v_call: TRBV12-5; j_call: TRBJ1-5; clone_size: -; cdr3_aa: CASGSMTGEEPQHF; cdr3_nt: TGTGCTAGTGGTTCGATGACAGGGGAAGAGCCCCAGCATTTT
d_call: TRBD2; cdr3_length: 15; v_call: TRBV11-3; j_call: TRBJ2-3; clone_size: few; cdr3_aa: CASSFGGRFTDTQYF; cdr3_nt: TGTGCCAGCAGCTTCGGCGGGAGGTTTACAGATACGCAGTATTTT
d_call: -; cdr3_length: 15; v_call: TRBV4-2; j_call: TRBJ1-4; clone_size: -; cdr3_aa: CASSRVEVDGEKLFF; cdr3_nt: TGTGCCAGCAGCCGAGTTGAGGTGGATGGGGAAAAACTGTTTTTT
d_call: TRBD2; cdr3_length: 16; v_call: TRBV7-9; j_call: TRBJ2-2; clone_size: many; cdr3_aa: CASSFAGGTDTGELFF; cdr3_nt: TGTGCCAGCAGCTTCGCGGGAGGTACCGACACCGGGGAGCTGTTTTTT
d_call: -; cdr3_length: 14; v_call: TRBV2; j_call: TRBJ2-7; clone_size: -; cdr3_aa: CASSPIDRGYEQYF; cdr3_nt: TGTGCCAGCAGCCCTATCGACCGGGGCTACGAGCAGTACTTC
d_call: -; cdr3_length: 14; v_call: TRBV5-1; j_call: TRBJ2-1; clone_size: -; cdr3_aa: CASSRGSGYNEQFF; cdr3_nt: TGCGCCAGCAGTAGGGGCTCCGGCTACAATGAGCAGTTCTTC
d_call: -; cdr3_length: 14; v_call: TRBV19; j_call: TRBJ2-7; clone_size: few; cdr3_aa: CASSIERGSYEQYF; cdr3_nt: TGTGCCAGTAGTATAGAAAGGGGTTCCTACGAGCAGTACTTC
d_call: -; cdr3_length: 13; v_call: TRBV5-1; j_call: TRBJ2-3; clone_size: few; cdr3_aa: CASSLDRSDTQYF; cdr3_nt: TGCGCCAGCAGCTTGGACAGGTCAGATACGCAGTATTTT
d_call: -; cdr3_length: 14; v_call: TRBV27; j_call: TRBJ1-2; clone_size: -; cdr3_aa: CASSLRSANYGYTF; cdr3_nt: TGTGCCAGCAGTTTACGCTCAGCTAACTATGGCTACACCTTC
d_call: TRBD2; cdr3_length: 15; v_call: TRBV5-4; j_call: TRBJ2-1; clone_size: -; cdr3_aa: CASSQGGSSYNEQFF; cdr3_nt: TGTGCCAGCAGCCAAGGCGGGAGCTCCTACAATGAGCAGTTCTTC
d_call: TRBD2; cdr3_length: 16; v_call: TRBV4-2; j_call: TRBJ2-7; clone_size: -; cdr3_aa: CASSQGLAGIGYEQYF; cdr3_nt: TGTGCCAGCAGCCAAGGACTAGCGGGAATCGGTTACGAGCAGTACTTC
d_call: -; cdr3_length: 15; v_call: TRBV5-4; j_call: TRBJ1-4; clone_size: few; cdr3_aa: CASSRTSATNEKLFF; cdr3_nt: TGTGCCAGCAGCCGTACCAGTGCAACTAATGAAAAACTGTTTTTT
d_call: -; cdr3_length: 12; v_call: TRBV2; j_call: TRBJ1-2; clone_size: -; cdr3_aa: CASSGGKYGYTF; cdr3_nt: TGTGCCAGCAGTGGGGGCAAGTATGGCTACACCTTC
d_call: TRBD1; cdr3_length: 17; v_call: TRBV30; j_call: TRBJ2-7; clone_size: -; cdr3_aa: CAWTPRFTGTGSGEQYF; cdr3_nt: TGTGCCTGGACCCCACGCTTCACCGGGACAGGGTCCGGGGAGCAGTACTTC
d_call: -; cdr3_length: 13; v_call: TRBV5-1; j_call: TRBJ2-5; clone_size: -; cdr3_aa: CASSLGSRETQYF; cdr3_nt: TGCGCCAGCAGCTTGGGATCTCGGGAGACCCAGTACTTC
d_call: TRBD2; cdr3_length: 15; v_call: TRBV7-3; j_call: TRBJ2-5; clone_size: few; cdr3_aa: CASSELAGGQETQYF; cdr3_nt: TGTGCCAGCAGCGAACTAGCGGGAGGACAAGAGACCCAGTACTTC
d_call: TRBD1; cdr3_length: 15; v_call: TRBV28; j_call: TRBJ1-2; clone_size: few; cdr3_aa: CASSLSGQPNYGYTF; cdr3_nt: TGTGCCAGCAGCCTCTCGGGACAGCCTAACTATGGCTACACCTTC
d_call: -; cdr3_length: 13; v_call: TRBV7-9; j_call: TRBJ2-7; clone_size: -; cdr3_aa: CASSLGSGVEQYF; cdr3_nt: TGTGCCAGCAGCTTAGGCTCAGGGGTTGAGCAGTACTTC
d_call: -; cdr3_length: 14; v_call: TRBV7-2; j_call: TRBJ2-2; clone_size: few; cdr3_aa: CASSLALGTGELFF; cdr3_nt: TGTGCCAGCAGCTTAGCGCTAGGCACCGGGGAGCTGTTTTTT
d_call: TRBD2; cdr3_length: 14; v_call: TRBV30; j_call: TRBJ2-3; clone_size: -; cdr3_aa: CAWEPGLSTDTQYF; cdr3_nt: TGTGCCTGGGAACCGGGACTATCGACAGATACGCAGTATTTT
d_call: TRBD2; cdr3_length: 15; v_call: TRBV27; j_call: TRBJ2-7; clone_size: -; cdr3_aa: CASSPRAGSYNEQYF; cdr3_nt: TGTGCCAGCTCCCCTCGAGCGGGAAGTTACAACGAGCAGTACTTC
d_call: TRBD1; cdr3_length: 13; v_call: TRBV5-1; j_call: TRBJ2-5; clone_size: few; cdr3_aa: CASSSGQGETQYF; cdr3_nt: TGCGCCAGCAGCTCCGGACAGGGAGAGACCCAGTACTTC
d_call: TRBD2; cdr3_length: 15; v_call: TRBV7-9; j_call: TRBJ2-1; clone_size: few; cdr3_aa: CASSSGTSGSIEQFF; cdr3_nt: TGTGCCAGCAGCTCCGGGACTAGCGGGAGTATAGAGCAGTTCTTC
d_call: -; cdr3_length: 11; v_call: TRBV10-3; j_call: TRBJ2-5; clone_size: few; cdr3_aa: CAISTAETQYF; cdr3_nt: TGTGCCATCTCGACAGCAGAGACCCAGTACTTC
d_call: -; cdr3_length: 14; v_call: TRBV11-3; j_call: TRBJ2-1; clone_size: few; cdr3_aa: CASSARGSYNEQFF; cdr3_nt: TGTGCCAGCAGTGCCAGGGGCTCCTACAATGAGCAGTTCTTC
d_call: TRBD2; cdr3_length: 15; v_call: TRBV30; j_call: TRBJ2-3; clone_size: -; cdr3_aa: CAWTPVGLAGATQYF; cdr3_nt: TGTGCCTGGACGCCCGTGGGACTAGCGGGAGCTACGCAGTATTTT
d_call: -; cdr3_length: 13; v_call: TRBV11-3; j_call: TRBJ1-1; clone_size: -; cdr3_aa: CASSSQANTEAFF; cdr3_nt: TGTGCCAGCAGCTCACAGGCGAACACTGAAGCTTTCTTT
d_call: -; cdr3_length: 14; v_call: TRBV9; j_call: TRBJ2-2; clone_size: few; cdr3_aa: CASGLRPYTGELFF; cdr3_nt: TGTGCCAGCGGCCTCAGGCCCTACACCGGGGAGCTGTTTTTT
d_call: -; cdr3_length: 15; v_call: TRBV5-4; j_call: TRBJ2-7; clone_size: -; cdr3_aa: CASSFGGDRPYEQYF; cdr3_nt: TGTGCCAGCAGCTTCGGCGGGGACAGACCCTACGAGCAGTACTTC
d_call: -; cdr3_length: 16; v_call: TRBV6-1; j_call: TRBJ2-6; clone_size: -; cdr3_aa: CASSDPGQSGANVLTF; cdr3_nt: TGTGCCAGCAGTGACCCAGGACAGTCTGGGGCCAACGTCCTGACTTTC
d_call: -; cdr3_length: 14; v_call: TRBV5-1; j_call: TRBJ2-1; clone_size: few; cdr3_aa: CASSLVAAEDEQFF; cdr3_nt: TGCGCCAGCAGCTTGGTGGCGGCGGAGGATGAGCAGTTCTTC
d_call: TRBD1; cdr3_length: 14; v_call: TRBV5-4; j_call: TRBJ2-7; clone_size: few; cdr3_aa: CASSLRTGLYEQYF; cdr3_nt: TGTGCCAGCAGCCTGAGGACAGGGCTTTACGAGCAGTACTTC
d_call: -; cdr3_length: 12; v_call: TRBV7-9; j_call: TRBJ2-7; clone_size: few; cdr3_aa: CASSLARDEQYF; cdr3_nt: TGTGCCAGCAGCTTAGCCAGGGACGAGCAGTACTTC
d_call: TRBD2; cdr3_length: 16; v_call: TRBV9; j_call: TRBJ2-3; clone_size: -; cdr3_aa: CASSVQAGLSTDTQYF; cdr3_nt: TGTGCCAGCAGCGTCCAAGCGGGACTGAGCACAGATACGCAGTATTTT
d_call: -; cdr3_length: 12; v_call: TRBV29-1; j_call: TRBJ1-1; clone_size: few; cdr3_aa: CSVGQMNTEAFF; cdr3_nt: TGCAGCGTTGGACAGATGAACACTGAAGCTTTCTTT
d_call: TRBD2; cdr3_length: 16; v_call: TRBV7-2; j_call: TRBJ2-1; clone_size: -; cdr3_aa: CASSQQDLAGYNEQFF; cdr3_nt: TGTGCCAGCAGCCAACAGGACCTAGCGGGGTACAATGAGCAGTTCTTC
d_call: TRBD2; cdr3_length: 15; v_call: TRBV27; j_call: TRBJ2-1; clone_size: -; cdr3_aa: CASSLRLADGWEQFF; cdr3_nt: TGTGCCAGCAGTTTAAGACTAGCGGATGGCTGGGAGCAGTTCTTC
d_call: -; cdr3_length: 19; v_call: TRBV5-1; j_call: TRBJ2-6; clone_size: -; cdr3_aa: CASTLSAGRSFSGANVLTF; cdr3_nt: TGCGCCAGCACCCTCTCAGCAGGGAGGTCCTTCTCTGGGGCCAACGTCCTGACTTTC
d_call: -; cdr3_length: 14; v_call: TRBV27; j_call: TRBJ2-2; clone_size: -; cdr3_aa: CASRREMHTGELFF; cdr3_nt: TGTGCCAGCAGACGTGAGATGCACACCGGGGAGCTGTTTTTT
d_call: -; cdr3_length: 11; v_call: TRBV27; j_call: TRBJ2-7; clone_size: -; cdr3_aa: CAVVREDEQYF; cdr3_nt: TGTGCCGTTGTCAGGGAGGACGAGCAGTACTTC
d_call: TRBD1; cdr3_length: 17; v_call: TRBV4-1; j_call: TRBJ1-1; clone_size: -; cdr3_aa: CASSQVPGQVPLTEAFF; cdr3_nt: TGCGCCAGCAGCCAAGTCCCGGGACAGGTTCCTTTGACTGAAGCTTTCTTT
d_call: -; cdr3_length: 16; v_call: TRBV5-4; j_call: TRBJ2-3; clone_size: -; cdr3_aa: CASSLAVAASTDTQYF; cdr3_nt: TGTGCCAGCAGCTTGGCGGTAGCAGCTAGCACAGATACGCAGTATTTT
d_call: -; cdr3_length: 15; v_call: TRBV5-1; j_call: TRBJ1-1; clone_size: few; cdr3_aa: CASSQQGGLNTEAFF; cdr3_nt: TGCGCCAGCAGCCAACAGGGTGGACTGAACACTGAAGCTTTCTTT
d_call: -; cdr3_length: 17; v_call: TRBV7-3; j_call: TRBJ2-3; clone_size: few; cdr3_aa: CASSWPFGGKSADTQYF; cdr3_nt: TGTGCCAGCAGCTGGCCCTTTGGCGGGAAGTCTGCAGATACGCAGTATTTT
d_call: TRBD1; cdr3_length: 16; v_call: TRBV7-8; j_call: TRBJ1-2; clone_size: -; cdr3_aa: CASSQGQGAGYYGYTF; cdr3_nt: TGTGCCAGCAGTCAGGGACAGGGGGCAGGTTACTATGGCTACACCTTC
d_call: TRBD1; cdr3_length: 15; v_call: TRBV7-3; j_call: TRBJ2-1; clone_size: few; cdr3_aa: CASSSPGTGLNEQFF; cdr3_nt: TGTGCCAGCAGCTCGCCCGGGACAGGGCTAAATGAGCAGTTCTTC
d_call: -; cdr3_length: 13; v_call: TRBV4-2; j_call: TRBJ2-7; clone_size: -; cdr3_aa: CASSLRPSTEQYF; cdr3_nt: TGTGCCAGCAGCTTACGTCCGTCTACCGAGCAGTACTTC
d_call: TRBD2; cdr3_length: 17; v_call: TRBV19; j_call: TRBJ2-1; clone_size: few; cdr3_aa: CASTLGTSGRAYNEQFF; cdr3_nt: TGTGCCAGTACCCTCGGGACTAGCGGGAGGGCCTACAATGAGCAGTTCTTC
d_call: TRBD1; cdr3_length: 15; v_call: TRBV6-6; j_call: TRBJ1-3; clone_size: -; cdr3_aa: CASGKGQNSGNTIYF; cdr3_nt: TGTGCCAGCGGGAAGGGACAGAACTCTGGAAACACCATATATTTT
d_call: TRBD2; cdr3_length: 16; v_call: TRBV19; j_call: TRBJ2-3; clone_size: few; cdr3_aa: CASSTTSGSSTDTQYF; cdr3_nt: TGTGCCAGTAGTACAACTAGCGGGAGCTCGACAGATACGCAGTATTTT